This T cell receptor beta chain comes out of a study of blood T cell repertoires in COVID-19. CDR1 SQVTM and CDR2 ANQGSEA come from the germline V gene. Germline trimming cut 6 bases from V and 3 bases from J; bases unmatched to any gene: 4. The CDR3 length is 12 residues. Some clones are missing from TCRdb's copy, which holds only in-frame ones; the method was immunoSEQ multiplex PCR. The table has approximately 160,000 clones, approximately 80% seen once. The chain employs TRBV29-1 and TRBJ1-1; 7 bases match TRBD1. This sequence was found in a man aged 40-50 years who had recovered from COVID-19. Sequencing input: PBMCs or T cells enriched from blood (not recorded which). The CDR3 loop reads CSVQGLYTEAFF. CDR3 in DNA: TGCAGCGTACAGGGGCTGTACACTGAAGCTTTCTTT.